A single T cell receptor beta chain is shown here with its context. Its antigen is not identified. Specified treatment: roughly 10-day PBMC culture with coronavirus spike peptide pools or control peptides (ViraFEST assay). Culture of approximately 2.1 million PBMCs per well took place with about 10 IU/ml IL-2 and 8.5 to 10 ug/ml peptide pools. Sequencing of the DNA from cultured CD4+ T cells was carried out with the Oncomine TCR Beta short-read assay. TCRdb called the PCR reads again in MiXCR, with one record for every CDR3 protein. The sample carries about 16,000 distinct CDR3 sequences, 44% recorded once. CDR1 and CDR2 (germline): KGHSH, LQKENI. Trimming left V 3 bases short and J 3 bases short, with 15 bases between. CDR3 length equals 15 residues. The sample is drawn from a study of vaccination and CD4 T cells after COVID-19.

The sequenced sample was CD4+ T cells from blood, cultured in vitro, obtained after SARS-CoV-2 vaccination. This chain joins TRBV18 and TRBJ2-7; D may be TRBD2 (6 bases). The sequence was collected from a human donor who had recovered from COVID-19. CDR3 residues: CASSPGTAQVYEQYF. The CDR3 DNA is TGTGCCAGCTCACCCGGGACTGCGCAGGTCTACGAGCAGTACTTC. The whole variable domain, filled in from reference TRBV18 and TRBJ2-7, reads NAGVMQNPRHLVRRRGQEARLRCSPMKGHSHVYWYRQLPEEGLKFMVYLQKENIIDESGMPKERFSAEFPKEGPSILRIQQVVRGDSAAYFCASSPGTAQVYEQYFGPGTRLTVT.